This is a list of T cell receptor beta chains from one sample in a study of T cells in Graves' hyperthyroidism and ophthalmopathy. TCRdb re-called the multiplex PCR reads with MiXCR, one entry per CDR3 protein. The sample lists around 450,000 distinct CDR3 sequences, about 15% occurring once. The specimen sequenced was blood. The receptor source for this set is a woman aged 18 to 35 with Graves' hyperthyroidism. CDR3s include the opening cysteine and the closing phenylalanine or tryptophan. D genes are given only for firm matches. Clone size is not always given. Where it is, it says once, few, many or a class for expanded clones.

D	J	size	V	length	DNA	CDR3
TRBD1	TRBJ2-7	many	TRBV3-1	14	TGTGCCAGCAGCCGAGGACAGGGCCTCTACGAGCAGTACTTC	CASSRGQGLYEQYF
-	TRBJ2-1	few	TRBV3-1	14	TGTGCCAGCAGCCCCGAACTAGCTTCCGATGAGCAGTTCTTC	CASSPELASDEQFF
-	TRBJ2-2	-	TRBV5-1	12	TGCGCCAGCAGCTCAGACCCGGGGCCTCGGTTTTTT	CASSSDPGPRFF
TRBD1	TRBJ2-6	-	TRBV19	19	TGTGCCAGTCTCCCTTCGGGACAGCTCATGAGCTCTGGGGCCAACGTCCTGACTTTC	CASLPSGQLMSSGANVLTF
-	TRBJ2-2	many	TRBV3-1	18	TGTGCCAGCAGCCAAGGTGCAGCCGGGACAACGAACACCGGGGAGCTGTTTTTT	CASSQGAAGTTNTGELFF
-	TRBJ2-7	many	TRBV7-9	13	TGTGCCAGCAGACTTCTTGGGGCAGGAGAGCAGTACTTC	CASRLLGAGEQYF
-	TRBJ2-1	few	TRBV6-2/TRBV6-3	13	TGTGCCAGCAGTTACTCGAAGGGAGATGAGCAGTTCTTC	CASSYSKGDEQFF
-	TRBJ2-7	few	TRBV9	12	TGTGCCAGCGGACCTAGCAGATACGAGCAGTACTTC	CASGPSRYEQYF
-	TRBJ1-3	few	TRBV19	14	TGTGCCAGTAGTATGGACAGTGGTGGAAACACCATATATTTT	CASSMDSGGNTIYF
-	TRBJ1-5	many	TRBV3-1	15	TGTGCCAGCAGCCTAAATGGGAGAAGCAATCAGCCCCAGCATTTT	CASSLNGRSNQPQHF
-	TRBJ1-5	many	TRBV10-1	18	TGCGCCAGCAGTGAGTCGAGTCGGGAGGGAGGCAAGGATCAGCCCCAGCATTTT	CASSESSREGGKDQPQHF
TRBD1	TRBJ2-1	-	TRBV9	16	TGTGCCAGCAGCGTAGGGGACAGGGGGTCGATCAATGAGCAGTTCTTC	CASSVGDRGSINEQFF
TRBD2	TRBJ2-5	many	TRBV6-6	15	TGTGCCAGCAGTTACTCTTGGCTAGCGGTAGAGACCCAGTACTTC	CASSYSWLAVETQYF
-	TRBJ1-5	many	TRBV11-2	15	TGTGCCAGCAGCGGAGGGGAGGGGCCCCATCAGCCCCAGCATTTT	CASSGGEGPHQPQHF
-	TRBJ2-5	-	TRBV19	13	TGTGCCAGTAGTATAGATATAGAAGAGACCCAGTACTTC	CASSIDIEETQYF
TRBD2	TRBJ2-4	-	TRBV20-1	14	TGCAGTGCTAGATTGACTAGCGGTAAAAACATTCAGTACTTC	CSARLTSGKNIQYF
-	TRBJ2-6	-	TRBV7-2	15	TGTGCCAGCAGCCCAACAGGGCATGGGGCCAACGTCCTGACTTTC	CASSPTGHGANVLTF
-	TRBJ2-1	few	TRBV9	14	TGTGCCAGCAGCGTAGTGGAGGGGGCAAATGAGCAGTTCTTC	CASSVVEGANEQFF
-	TRBJ2-1	few	TRBV9	14	TGTGCCAGCAGCGCGACGGGCCTTGGGAATGAGCAGTTCTTC	CASSATGLGNEQFF
-	TRBJ1-1	few	TRBV19	14	TGTGCCAGTAGTAATCCCCTCAGGAACACTGAAGCTTTCTTT	CASSNPLRNTEAFF
-	TRBJ2-3	-	TRBV6-4	13	TGTGCCAGCAGTGAAGCCGGCACAGATACGCAGTATTTT	CASSEAGTDTQYF
-	TRBJ2-7	many	TRBV27	11	TGTGCCAGCAGTTTCCAGGGCGAGCAGTACTTC	CASSFQGEQYF
TRBD1	TRBJ2-2	few	TRBV24-1	16	TGTGCCACCAGTGATTGGGACAGAGAGAACACCGGGGAGCTGTTTTTT	CATSDWDRENTGELFF
-	TRBJ2-7	many	TRBV28	16	TGTGCCAGCAGTTCCCCCCGGGCTTGGGGGGCTTACGAGCAGTACTTC	CASSSPRAWGAYEQYF
-	TRBJ1-2	-	TRBV30	14	TGTGCCTGGAGATCAATTCCAGGGAACTATGGCTACACCTTC	CAWRSIPGNYGYTF
-	TRBJ1-2	-	TRBV5-5	17	TGTGCCAGCAGCTCGCCTTTTCGCGGGAGGATGAACTATGGCTACACCTTC	CASSSPFRGRMNYGYTF
TRBD2	TRBJ2-3	-	TRBV9	18	TGTGCCAGCAGCCCCGGACTAGCGGAACCAATCAGCACAGATACGCAGTATTTT	CASSPGLAEPISTDTQYF
-	TRBJ1-2	few	TRBV5-1	14	TGCGCCAGCAGCTTGGAGCCAGCTAACTATGGCTACACCTTC	CASSLEPANYGYTF
-	TRBJ2-3	many	TRBV7-9	17	TGTGCCAGCAGCTTTAAGGGGCCAGGCTTTCCCAGGGATACGCAGTATTTT	CASSFKGPGFPRDTQYF
-	TRBJ2-7	many	TRBV7-4	12	TGTGCCAGCAGCCAACTAACCCACGAGCAGTACTTC	CASSQLTHEQYF
-	TRBJ1-2	-	TRBV18	15	TGTGCCAGCTCCCCTGACGGGGAAGGTGGCCATGGCTACACCTTC	CASSPDGEGGHGYTF
-	TRBJ1-1	many	TRBV29-1	13	TGCAGCCCTCACCGGGGGGGTAGGACTGAAGCTTTCTTT	CSPHRGGRTEAFF
-	TRBJ1-4	many	TRBV6-5	16	TGTGCCAGCAGTTACCTGATGGGGCAAGGCGGTGAAAAACTGTTTTTT	CASSYLMGQGGEKLFF
TRBD1	TRBJ1-4	many	TRBV28	15	TGTGCCAGCAGTGACCAGGGGGCAACTAATGAAAAACTGTTTTTT	CASSDQGATNEKLFF
-	TRBJ2-1	-	TRBV19	15	TGTGCCAGTAGTTCCCTTACGAGCTCCTACAATGAGCAGTTCTTC	CASSSLTSSYNEQFF
TRBD1	TRBJ1-1	-	TRBV5-1	15	TGCGCCAGCAGCTGGTGGACAGGGAGGAACACTGAAGCTGTCTTT	CASSWWTGRNTEAVF
TRBD1	TRBJ2-1	many	TRBV5-1	15	TGCGCCAGCAGCGAGGGACAGGGAACCTACAATGAGCAGTTCTTC	CASSEGQGTYNEQFF
-	TRBJ2-3	-	TRBV6-1	14	TGTGCCAGCGGCCCCGGGTGGGGCACAGATACGCAGTATTTT	CASGPGWGTDTQYF
-	TRBJ2-2	-	TRBV13	17	TGTGCCAGCAGACCCCTCCGGGACTCGCCTCTGGGCGGGGAGCTGTTTTTT	CASRPLRDSPLGGELFF
TRBD1	TRBJ2-7	-	TRBV6-2/TRBV6-3	15	TGTGCCAGCAGTGTAACCGGGACAGTTTCCTACGAGCAGTACTTC	CASSVTGTVSYEQYF
-	TRBJ2-2	few	TRBV7-3	13	TGTGCCAGCAGCTTACCCAACACCGGGGAGCTGTTTTTT	CASSLPNTGELFF
-	TRBJ1-3	many	TRBV5-1	18	TGCGCCAGCAGCTCGGGACCGGTCGCACCCTACTCTGGAAACACCATATATTTT	CASSSGPVAPYSGNTIYF
-	TRBJ1-2	few	TRBV28	11	TGTGCCAGCAGTTTAAATGGGTTCTACACCTTC	CASSLNGFYTF
-	TRBJ2-2	many	TRBV24-1	15	TGTGCCACCAGTGATTCCCCCGCCTTTGCCGGGGAGCTGTTTTTT	CATSDSPAFAGELFF
-	TRBJ1-1	many	TRBV12-3/TRBV12-4	15	TGTGCCAGCAGCCCCTTCGTGGGGGGGGGCCCTGAAGCTTTCTTT	CASSPFVGGGPEAFF
TRBD2	TRBJ2-5	many	TRBV7-2	16	TGTGCCAGCAGCCCTCGACTAGCGGGGGGTCAGGGGACCCAGTACTTC	CASSPRLAGGQGTQYF
TRBD1	TRBJ1-1	few	TRBV29-1	15	TGCAGCGGTCGTACCGGGACAGGGCTATACACTGAAGCTTTCTTT	CSGRTGTGLYTEAFF
TRBD1	TRBJ2-1	-	TRBV7-9	18	TGTGCCAGCAGCTTTAAGGGGACAGGGTACTTCACCTACAATGAGCAGTTCTTC	CASSFKGTGYFTYNEQFF
TRBD1	TRBJ1-2	-	TRBV7-2	18	TGTGCCAGCAGCTTAGTGGGGACAGGGGGCATGGGTATTTATGGCTACACCTTC	CASSLVGTGGMGIYGYTF
-	TRBJ2-5	many	TRBV12-3/TRBV12-4	14	TGTGCCAGCAGCCGCACGACGGACCAAGAGACCCAGTACTTC	CASSRTTDQETQYF
TRBD1	TRBJ1-2	many	TRBV6-1	14	TGTGCCAGCAGGGGGGGGACAGGAATATCTGGCTACACCTTC	CASRGGTGISGYTF
TRBD1	TRBJ2-2	many	TRBV28	17	TGTGCCAGCAGTTTATTGAAGGGGACAGGACTTGCCGGGGAGCTGTTTTTT	CASSLLKGTGLAGELFF
-	TRBJ2-5	many	TRBV27	13	TGTGCCAGCAGTTCGGGGTTGCGAGAGACCCAGTACTTC	CASSSGLRETQYF
-	TRBJ1-2	-	TRBV7-3	15	TGTGCCAGCAGCTTAATGCCAGGGTCGGACTATGGCTACACCTTC	CASSLMPGSDYGYTF
TRBD2	TRBJ2-3	-	TRBV20-1	15	TGCAGTGCTAGCTTCGGACTAGCGGACCCAGATACGCAGTATTTT	CSASFGLADPDTQYF